The 21 T cell receptor beta chains in this list originate from one sample, sequenced in a study of PD-1 blockade in classical Hodgkin lymphoma. Measured with immunoSEQ multiplex PCR; TCRdb has only the in-frame clones, and not every one. The repertoire holds some 64,000 clones, with about 91% as singletons. Every single patient, without exception, relapsed after autologous stem cell transplantation, and brentuximab vedotin exposure varied. Sample: peripheral blood mononuclear cells (PBMCs), taken at baseline. These receptors all come from a human donor with classical Hodgkin lymphoma.

This clone came up once. V gene TRBV11-3 combines with J gene TRBJ2-3; weak D call: TRBD2 (6 bases). The germline V gene has CDR1 SGHNT and CDR2 YENEEA. This CDR3 has 15 residues. With 1 base removed from V and 1 base from J, the gap between germline ends came to 9 bases. CDR3 sequence (DNA): TGTGCCAGCAGCTTAGGGCCGGGGGGCACAGATACGCAGTATTTT. It yields the protein CASSLGPGGTDTQYF. Full variable domain (outside the CDR3, taken from reference TRBV11-3 and TRBJ2-3): EAGVVQSPRYKIIEKKQPVAFWCNPISGHNTLYWYLQNLGQGPELLIRYENEEAVDDSQLPKDRFSAERLKGVDSTLKIQPAELGDSAVYLCASSLGPGGTDTQYFGPGTRLTVL.

This clone was detected only a few times. This chain connects TRBV28 to TRBJ1-2, with D hard to call. Trimming stripped 6 bases from V and 4 bases from J, with 6 bases between. CDR3 length equals 11 residues. In germline, CDR1 is MDHEN, CDR2 SYDVKM. The CDR3 DNA is TGTGCCAGCAGGACTGCCTATGGCTACACCTTC. As protein: CASRTAYGYTF.

The rearrangement links TRBV21-1 to TRBJ2-6; the table calls TRBD2, which could not be checked here. TRBV21-1 is a documented pseudogene. The CDR3 length is 16 residues. This chain's CDR3 is CASSQSIRSGANVLTF. CDR3 nucleotides: TGTGCCAGCAGTCAAAGCATACGCTCTGGGGCCAACGTCCTGACTTTC.

The V and J genes are TRBV28 and TRBJ1-4, with D possibly matching TRBD1 (6 bases). Germline values: CDR1 MDHEN, CDR2 SYDVKM. CDR3 length: 17 residues. The ends were cut back, 5 bases at V and 6 bases at J, with 22 bases in the middle. The CDR3 spells CASSQVYRASTHEKLFF. CDR3 in DNA: TGTGCCAGCAGTCAGGTCTACAGGGCAAGTACGCATGAAAAACTGTTTTTT. Filled out from reference TRBV28 and TRBJ1-4, the complete variable domain reads DVKVTQSSRYLVKRTGEKVFLECVQDMDHENMFWYRQDPGLGLRLIYFSYDVKMKEKGDIPEGYSVSREKKERFSLILESASTNQTSMYLCASSQVYRASTHEKLFFGSGTQLSVL.

The chain joins TRBV4-3 to TRBJ2-7; D gene ambiguous. Germline CDR1 reads LGHNA; CDR2 reads YSLEER. This CDR3 contains 16 residues. Trimming shortened V by 0 bases and J by 0 bases, and 12 bases separated the two germline ends. As DNA, the CDR3 is TGCGCCAGCAGCCAAGATTTCAGCCGGAGCTCCTACGAGCAGTACTTC. Encoded protein: CASSQDFSRSSYEQYF.

This chain links TRBV11-2 with TRBJ2-7; D could derive from TRBD1 or TRBD2 (7 bases each). Trimming removed 1 base at V and 1 base at J, with 17 bases between. Germline V gene data show CDR1 as SGHAT and CDR2 as FQNNGV. The CDR3 consists of 17 residues. The CDR3, as DNA: TGTGCCAGCAGCTTAGCCAGGGGGGGATACAATTCCTACGAGCAGTACTTC. It specifies CASSLARGGYNSYEQYF. Combining the CDR3 with reference TRBV11-2 and TRBJ2-7 gives the whole variable domain EAGVAQSPRYKIIEKRQSVAFWCNPISGHATLYWYQQILGQGPKLLIQFQNNGVVDDSQLPKDRFSAERLKGVDSTLKIQPAKLEDSAVYLCASSLARGGYNSYEQYFGPGTRLTVT.

The chain joins TRBV5-4 to TRBJ2-2, with a possible D match to TRBD2 (7 bases). The CDR3 totals 15 residues. The germline V gene has CDR1 SGHNT and CDR2 YYREEE (reference sequence). V was clipped by 5 bases and J by 6 bases, with 17 bases between them. The DNA for the CDR3 is TGTGCCAGCAGAATAGGGGGGGCTAAGGCCGGGGAGCTGTTTTTT. Its translation: CASRIGGAKAGELFF.

This chain connects TRBV12-5 to TRBJ2-4; 7 positions match TRBD2. This CDR3 is built from 15 residues. The germline V gene encodes CDR1 LGHNT and CDR2 FRNRAP. Trimming removed 0 bases from V and 8 bases from J; junction bases left unmatched: 7. CDR3 sequence (DNA): TGTGCTAGTGGTTTGGTAACGGGAGGTTGGGACATTCAGTACTTC. It encodes CASGLVTGGWDIQYF. Full variable domain (remainder filled in from reference TRBV12-5 and TRBJ2-4): DARVTQTPRHKVTEMGQEVTMRCQPILGHNTVFWYRQTMMQGLELLAYFRNRAPLDDSGMPKDRFSAEMPDATLATLKIQPSEPRDSAVYFCASGLVTGGWDIQYFGAGTRLSVL.

This clone was found once. The rearrangement uses TRBV7-2 and TRBJ2-5, with 7 bases lining up with TRBD1. The germline CDR1 and CDR2 sequences are SGHTA and FQGNSA. This CDR3 has 14 residues. J was trimmed by 1 base and V by 6 bases; bases with no gene match: 5. CDR3 sequence (DNA): TGTGCCAGCAGTCTCGACAGGGTCCAAGAGACCCAGTACTTC. This gives the protein CASSLDRVQETQYF.

This chain connects TRBV6-5 to TRBJ2-7, with D tentatively TRBD1 or TRBD2 (5 bases each). The germline V and J ends were trimmed by 8 bases and 0 bases, with 14 bases remaining between them. The CDR3 is made up of 14 amino acids. Germline V lookup: CDR1 MNHEY, CDR2 SVGAGI. CDR3 nucleotides: TGTGCCAGCGGGGGAAGAGACGGCTCCTACGAGCAGTACTTC. Its protein is CASGGRDGSYEQYF.

This sequence joins TRBV7-8 and TRBJ1-1; D not certain. Trimming took 0 bases from V and 7 from J, leaving 6 bases between them. CDR3 length: 12 residues. Germline V gene data show CDR1 as SGHVS and CDR2 as FQNEAQ. In nucleotides, the CDR3 is TGTGCCAGCAGCTTAGCTTTCAGTGAAGCTTTCTTT. As protein: CASSLAFSEAFF.

V is TRBV29-1 and J is TRBJ1-5; D is uncertain. Germline assignment: CDR1 SQVTM and CDR2 ANQGSEA. This CDR3 region has 15 residues. V was trimmed by 0 bases and J by 1 base, leaving 10 bases between them. The CDR3 nucleotides read TGCAGCGTTGAAGAGGCAGGTGGGAGCAATCAGCCCCAGCATTTT. It translates to CSVEEAGGSNQPQHF.

The J gene is TRBJ2-5, the V gene TRBV5-1, with TRBD2 matching over 15 bases. The CDR3 has 18 residues. V was pared by 4 bases and J by 6 bases, with 13 bases of the junction left unmatched. CDR1 SGHRS and CDR2 YFSETQ come from the germline V gene. The CDR3 sequence is CASSPIRTSGGAVKTQYF. In nucleotides, the CDR3 is TGCGCCAGCAGCCCGATTAGGACTAGCGGGGGGGCCGTGAAGACCCAGTACTTC.

The rearrangement uses TRBV7-9 and TRBJ1-2; 12 bases agree with TRBD1. Germline V lookup: CDR1 SEHNR, CDR2 FQNEAQ (reference sequence). Losses at the gene ends were 5 bases for V and 3 bases for J; bases not matched to a gene: 10. The CDR3 is made up of 17 amino acids. The CDR3 nucleotides are TGTGCCAGCAGCCGAGGGACAGGGGGCCTGGGCGACTATGGCTACACCTTC. Translation: CASSRGTGGLGDYGYTF.

The chain couples TRBV2 to TRBJ2-2; D is unresolved. In germline, CDR1 is SNHLY, CDR2 FYNNEI. This CDR3 spans 15 amino acids. Between the trimmed V and J ends, which lost 5 bases and 3 bases, there was a span of 13 bases. CDR3: CASSPFLSDTGELFF. DNA of the CDR3: TGTGCCAGCAGTCCCTTTTTGAGCGACACCGGGGAGCTGTTTTTT.

The chain uses TRBV19 and TRBJ2-1, with 9 bases matching TRBD2. Germline V gene lookup returns CDR1 LNHDA and CDR2 SQIVND (reference sequence). The CDR3 extends over 18 amino acids. V shed 3 bases and J 5 bases; nucleotides not matched to a gene: 14. CDR3 protein: CASSMRGVGGGDHNEQFF. Written as DNA, the CDR3 is TGTGCCAGTAGTATGCGCGGGGTCGGCGGGGGGGATCACAATGAGCAGTTCTTC. Full variable domain (outside the CDR3, taken from reference TRBV19 and TRBJ2-1): DGGITQSPKYLFRKEGQNVTLSCEQNLNHDAMYWYRQDPGQGLRLIYYSQIVNDFQKGDIAEGYSVSREKKESFPLTVTSAQKNPTAFYLCASSMRGVGGGDHNEQFFGPGTRLTVL.

The genes are TRBV13 and TRBJ1-2; D unclear. The CDR3 is made up of 14 amino acids. V lost 1 base, J lost 3 bases, and 9 bases lay in between. Germline V gives CDR1 PRHDT, CDR2 FYEKMQ (reference sequence). The CDR3 DNA reads TGTGCCAGCAGCTTAGAAGGGAGGGACTATGGCTACACCTTC. Encoded protein: CASSLEGRDYGYTF.

The DNA of the CDR3 is TGCAGCGTTGAAGATCCACTAGGACAGTTAACAGATACGCAGTATTTT. It specifies CSVEDPLGQLTDTQYF. The chain joins TRBV29-1 to TRBJ2-3; D possibly corresponds to TRBD1 (6 bases). This CDR3 is built from 16 residues. Trimming pared 0 bases from V and 3 bases from J, leaving 16 bases between. Germline CDR1 and CDR2: SQVTM and ANQGSEA.

This rearrangement joins TRBV6-5 to TRBJ1-6, with D uncertain. Deletions cut 0 bases from V and 8 bases from J, with 11 bases between. CDR3 length: 15 residues. Germline V gene sequence: CDR1 MNHEY, CDR2 SVGAGI. The CDR3 DNA follows: TGTGCCAGCAGTTACTCGGGAGGCACCGATTCACCCCTCCACTTT. Its protein is CASSYSGGTDSPLHF.

This clone was counted once. The CDR3 protein is CASTSSRVGEKLFF. CDR3 DNA: TGTGCCAGCACCAGCAGCAGGGTAGGAGAAAAACTGTTTTTT. The V gene is TRBV25-1, the J gene TRBJ1-4; perhaps TRBD1 as D (5 bases). V was cut by 7 bases and J by 8 bases, with 17 bases left in between. Germline-derived CDR1 and CDR2 are MGHDK and SYGVNS. This CDR3 has 14 residues.

The chain uses TRBV7-6 and TRBJ2-7, with D uncertain. The V end lost 1 base, the J end lost 3 bases, and 7 bases lay between the germline ends. There are 13 residues in the CDR3. Germline-derived CDR1 and CDR2 are SGHVS and FNYEAQ. The CDR3 sequence: CASSLGSGYEQYF. The CDR3 coding sequence is TGTGCCAGCAGCTTAGGATCCGGCTACGAGCAGTACTTC.